These 16 T cell receptor beta chains came from one sample sequenced in a study of blood T cell repertoires in COVID-19. The data were produced by immunoSEQ multiplex PCR, yet TCRdb's version contains in-frame clones alone and is incomplete. The table includes approximately 400,000 clones, more than 70% detected once. Source material: PBMCs or T cells enriched from blood (not recorded which). All receptors derive from a young woman who had recovered from COVID-19.

The chain is built from TRBV5-5 and TRBJ1-4, with 7 bases aligning to TRBD1. With V trimmed by 3 bases and J by 4 bases, 6 bases remained unmatched. Germline lookup yields CDR1 SGHKS and CDR2 YYEKEE (reference sequence). The CDR3 extends over 15 amino acids. This CDR3 reads CASSWYGQVNEKLFF. CDR3 in DNA: TGTGCCAGCAGCTGGTACGGACAGGTTAATGAAAAACTGTTTTTT.

The chain couples TRBV3-1 (or the pseudogene TRBV3-2) to TRBJ1-1; the match to TRBD1 covers 8 bases. CDR1 and CDR2 from the germline V gene are LGHDT and YNNKEL (reference sequence). V shed 2 bases and J 6 bases; nucleotides not matched to a gene: 5. The CDR3 is made up of 14 amino acids. The CDR3 protein is CASSQQTGGAEAFF. The DNA of the CDR3 is TGTGCCAGCAGCCAACAAACAGGGGGAGCTGAAGCTTTCTTT.

This clone was seen only once. The rearrangement uses TRBV5-1 and TRBJ1-1; the D is unclear. V lost 0 bases and J 1 base, leaving 4 bases between the germline ends. This CDR3 spans 13 amino acids. The V gene's germline CDR1 is SGHRS and CDR2 YFSETQ. The CDR3 nucleotides read TGCGCCAGCAGCTTGGAGCGGAACACTGAAGCTTTCTTT. This codes for CASSLERNTEAFF.

The V call is TRBV6-2 or TRBV6-3, the J call TRBJ1-5, with TRBD1 matching 9 bases. This CDR3 spans 18 amino acids. Germline assignment: CDR1 MNHEY and CDR2 SVGEGT. With 4 bases clipped from V and 3 bases from J, the junction kept 13 bases outside the gene matches. The CDR3 loop is CASSFLPLTGGDNQPQHF. The CDR3 nucleotides read TGTGCCAGCAGTTTTCTCCCCCTGACAGGGGGGGACAATCAGCCCCAGCATTTT.

This CDR3 reads CASSQGRDGETQYF. In DNA, the CDR3 is TGTGCCAGCAGCCAAGGGAGGGATGGGGAGACCCAGTACTTC. The rearrangement uses TRBV3-1 (or the pseudogene TRBV3-2) and TRBJ2-5; perhaps TRBD2 as D (6 bases). This CDR3 region has 14 residues. Trimming stripped 1 base from V and 5 bases from J, with 11 bases between. Germline V gene lookup returns CDR1 LGHDT and CDR2 YNNKEL (reference sequence).

The V and J genes are TRBV10-3 and TRBJ2-7, with TRBD1 matching over 9 bases. Germline V gene sequence: CDR1 ENHRY, CDR2 SYGVKD. This CDR3 spans 14 amino acids. V lost 6 bases, J lost 0 bases, and 3 bases stayed unmatched. The CDR3 here is CAISRDRASYEQYF. The CDR3 bases are TGTGCCATCAGCCGGGACAGGGCCTCCTACGAGCAGTACTTC.

The rearrangement uses TRBV2 and TRBJ1-2, with 11 positions matching TRBD1. The CDR3 has 15 amino acids. The ends lost 3 bases at V and 4 bases at J; junction bases unmatched: 4. Germline-derived CDR1 and CDR2 are SNHLY and FYNNEI. For the CDR3, the DNA is TGTGCCAGCAGTGAGGGACAGGGGGTTCTCTATGGCTACACCTTC. Protein sequence: CASSEGQGVLYGYTF.

The rearrangement links TRBV5-1 to TRBJ2-7; 9 nucleotides match TRBD1. The V gene end was trimmed by 4 bases and the J gene end by 5 bases; junction bases not matched to a gene: 7. Germline lookup yields CDR1 SGHRS and CDR2 YFSETQ. The length of the CDR3 is 14 residues. CDR3 residues: CASSGGQGSHEQYF. In nucleotides, the CDR3 is TGCGCCAGCAGCGGAGGACAGGGGTCGCACGAGCAGTACTTC.

The DNA for the CDR3 is TGTGCCAGCTTCCGGGACAGGGACACTGAAGCTTTCTTT. Protein product: CASFRDRDTEAFF. The J gene is TRBJ1-1, the V gene TRBV18; 9 positions agree with TRBD1. The length of the CDR3 is 13 residues. Germline V gene sequence: CDR1 KGHSH, CDR2 LQKENI. The junction had 3 bases not matched to a gene; V was cut back by 7 bases and J by 3 bases.

The chain links TRBV9 to TRBJ1-6; D perhaps matches TRBD1 (6 bases). Between the trimmed V and J ends, which lost 1 base and 17 bases, there was a span of 19 bases. This CDR3 contains 14 residues. The germline V gene has CDR1 SGDLS and CDR2 YYNGEE. In DNA form, the CDR3 reads TGTGCCAGCAGCGTACGACCGGACAGTTTATTCTTCCACTTT. This sequence encodes CASSVRPDSLFFHF.

The rearrangement links TRBV19 to TRBJ1-2; 9 bases match TRBD1. CDR1 and CDR2 from the germline V gene are LNHDA and SQIVND (reference sequence). The CDR3 has 14 amino acids. Trimming took 3 bases from V and 8 from J; bases not matched to a gene: 7. DNA of the CDR3: TGTGCCAGTAGTATCGGCAACAGGGGGCAAGGCTACACCTTC. Its protein product is CASSIGNRGQGYTF.

The rearrangement links TRBV7-3 to TRBJ1-2, with D perhaps matching TRBD1 (6 bases). CDR1 is SGHTA and CDR2 is FQGTGA in the germline V gene. The CDR3 runs to 14 residues. The germline V and J ends were trimmed by 2 bases and 6 bases, with 13 bases remaining between them. Written as DNA, the CDR3 is TGTGCCAGCAGCTTAGGGACAAGGGCGGATGGCTACACCTTC. Its translation: CASSLGTRADGYTF.

The rearrangement uses TRBV4-1 and TRBJ1-5; D unresolved. Germline CDR1 is MGHRA and CDR2 is YSYEKL. V was clipped by 4 bases and J by 0 bases, with 7 bases between them. The CDR3 consists of 14 residues. The CDR3 region has the DNA TGCGCCAGCAGCCCCTACTATAGCAATCAGCCCCAGCATTTT. The encoded protein is CASSPYYSNQPQHF.

The chain has TRBV9 and TRBJ1-1, with D unclear. This CDR3 spans 13 amino acids. Germline V lookup: CDR1 SGDLS, CDR2 YYNGEE. Trimming took 2 bases from V and 8 from J, leaving 13 bases between them. CDR3 nucleotide sequence: TGTGCCAGCAGCGTTAATGGCCTCGTCGAAGCTTTCTTT. It encodes CASSVNGLVEAFF.

The CDR3 DNA reads TGCGCCAGCAGCGATGGGACATCGAACACTGAAGCTTTCTTT. Its protein is CASSDGTSNTEAFF. J is TRBJ1-1 and V is TRBV5-1, with D maybe TRBD1 (6 bases). Trimming cost V 4 bases and J 1 base, with 11 bases left between them. Germline CDR1 and CDR2: SGHRS and YFSETQ. The length of the CDR3 is 14 residues.

This clone was observed once. The DNA for the CDR3 is TGCAGTGCTAGAGATCCAAATACGCAGTATTTT. Its protein product is CSARDPNTQYF. The chain is built from TRBV20-1 and TRBJ2-3; no clear D. The germline V and J ends were trimmed by 0 bases and 7 bases, with 5 bases remaining between them. CDR3 length: 11 residues. Looked up from germline, CDR1 is DFQATT and CDR2 is SNEGSKA (reference sequence).